What follows are 21 T cell receptor beta chains derived from one specimen sequenced in a study of beta chain features in type 1 diabetes. These receptors are not linked to any known antigen. Reverse transcription of all isolated RNA meant that expressed TCRB transcripts were sequenced. The assay was immunoSEQ multiplex PCR, and TCRdb's table has in-frame clones only and misses some. The sample records about 240,000 clones, approximately 13% being singletons. Overall study findings and caveats: Within each of all four CD4+ subsets, Type 1 diabetes patients had TCRB CDR3s that were moderately but significantly shorter.

Sequenced sample: naive CD4+ T cells from blood. The receptors stem from a man aged 25-40 years with type 1 diabetes.

This clone has more than one count but fewer than ten. This chain connects TRBV7-9 to TRBJ2-5, with D perhaps matching TRBD1 (5 bases). With 5 bases removed from V and 2 bases from J, the gap between germline ends came to 15 bases. CDR3 length: 15 residues. Germline assignment: CDR1 SEHNR and CDR2 FQNEAQ (reference sequence). CDR3 bases: TGTGCCAGCAGCGTTATCACAAAGGGGCAAGAGACCCAGTACTTC. Translation: CASSVITKGQETQYF.

This clone has only a few counts. The chain links TRBV9 to TRBJ2-5; possible D gene TRBD2, 6 bases. This CDR3 has 15 amino acids. Germline CDR1 and CDR2: SGDLS and YYNGEE. Trimming took 0 bases from V and 9 from J, leaving 18 bases between them. CDR3 bases: TGTGCCAGCAGCGTAGAGGGCGGCCTAGCGTGGTCCCAGTACTTC. Translating it yields CASSVEGGLAWSQYF.

This clone was found once. This rearrangement joins TRBV7-6 to TRBJ2-2, with a tentative D call TRBD2 (6 bases). The CDR3 runs to 14 residues. Germline V gene sequence: CDR1 SGHVS, CDR2 FNYEAQ. V lost 5 bases and J 6 bases, leaving 13 bases between the germline ends. In DNA, the CDR3 is TGTGCCAGCAGCCCAGGGACTGGCGCCGGGGAGCTGTTTTTT. It is translated as CASSPGTGAGELFF.

The V and J genes are TRBV12-5 and TRBJ1-5; unclear D gene. Germline V lookup: CDR1 LGHNT, CDR2 FRNRAP. The CDR3 sequence is 11 residues long. V was shortened by 6 bases and J by 4 bases, with 4 bases between the two germline ends. CDR3 nucleotide sequence: TGTGCTAGTGGCCTTAATCAGCCCCAGCATTTT. Translation gives CASGLNQPQHF.

The sample holds a few counts of this clone. The chain couples TRBV19 to TRBJ2-3; a possible D gene is TRBD2 (5 bases). The germline V gene encodes CDR1 LNHDA and CDR2 SQIVND (reference sequence). CDR3 size: 16 residues. The V gene lost 5 bases and the J gene lost 6 bases, with 21 bases spanning the gap. The CDR3: CASSPRTFFSSDTQYF. Here the CDR3 DNA reads TGTGCCAGTAGTCCACGGACTTTCTTTTCATCGGATACGCAGTATTTT. The variable domain in full, with the rest retrieved from reference TRBV19 and TRBJ2-3, is DGGITQSPKYLFRKEGQNVTLSCEQNLNHDAMYWYRQDPGQGLRLIYYSQIVNDFQKGDIAEGYSVSREKKESFPLTVTSAQKNPTAFYLCASSPRTFFSSDTQYFGPGTRLTVL.

A few counts support this clone. The CDR3 DNA reads as TGTGCCAGCTCGCGGGACGAGCAGAACACTGAAGCTTTCTTT. Translating it yields CASSRDEQNTEAFF. The chain uses TRBV18 and TRBJ1-1; perhaps TRBD1 as D (5 bases). Germline CDR1 and CDR2: KGHSH and LQKENI. The CDR3 has 14 residues. The V gene lost 6 bases and the J gene lost 1 base, with 12 bases spanning the gap.

The CDR3 sequence: CASSGWTGDEQYF. As DNA, the CDR3 is TGTGCCAGCAGCGGCTGGACAGGGGACGAGCAGTACTTC. The J gene is TRBJ2-7, the V gene TRBV5-4; 9 bases are shared with TRBD1. Germline assignment: CDR1 SGHNT and CDR2 YYREEE (reference sequence). V lost 4 bases and J lost 5; bases outside the gene matches: 4. The CDR3 is made up of 13 amino acids.

This clone was picked up a small number of times. CDR3 amino acids: CASSLIGQVLYEQYF. The CDR3 bases are TGTGCCAGCAGCTTAATAGGACAGGTTTTGTACGAGCAGTACTTC. This chain joins TRBV11-2 and TRBJ2-7, with 7 bases that match TRBD1. CDR3 length: 15 residues. J was trimmed by 4 bases and V by 2 bases; bases with no gene match: 8. Germline CDR1 reads SGHAT; CDR2 reads FQNNGV. Full variable domain (remainder filled in from reference TRBV11-2 and TRBJ2-7): EAGVAQSPRYKIIEKRQSVAFWCNPISGHATLYWYQQILGQGPKLLIQFQNNGVVDDSQLPKDRFSAERLKGVDSTLKIQPAKLEDSAVYLCASSLIGQVLYEQYFGPGTRLTVT.

This clone was seen only a few times. In DNA form, the CDR3 reads TGTGCCAGTAGCTCAGGGCCCCTCTACGAGCAGTACTTC. It codes for CASSSGPLYEQYF. The chain has TRBV19 and TRBJ2-7; TRBD1 might be the D (5 bases). This CDR3 has 13 residues. In germline, CDR1 is LNHDA, CDR2 SQIVND (reference sequence). V was pared by 6 bases and J by 3 bases, with 12 bases between.

In this sample, this clone turned up a few times. As DNA, the CDR3 is TGTGCCAGCAGCCGGACTAGCGGCAACCAAGAGACCCAGTACTTC. Translating it yields CASSRTSGNQETQYF. The rearrangement joins TRBV7-2 to TRBJ2-5; TRBD2 matches 10 bases. CDR1 is SGHTA and CDR2 is FQGNSA in the germline V gene. The CDR3 extends over 15 amino acids. With 5 bases clipped from V and 0 bases from J, the junction kept 3 bases outside the gene matches.

CDR3 in DNA: TGTGCCTGGACCTTCGGAGGTTCTAATGAAAAACTGTTTTTT. It yields the protein CAWTFGGSNEKLFF. The chain is built from TRBV30 and TRBJ1-4, with D hard to call. This CDR3 is built from 14 residues. V shed 4 bases and J shed 3 bases, with 12 bases lying between them. From germline, CDR1 is GTSNPN and CDR2 SVGIG (reference sequence).

In DNA, the CDR3 is TGTGCCAGCAGCTTACTCGGGACAGGGGGTGCTAATGAAAAACTGTTTTTT. Amino acids: CASSLLGTGGANEKLFF. The rearrangement joins TRBV7-9 to TRBJ1-4; TRBD1 matches at 11 bases. Looked up from germline, CDR1 is SEHNR and CDR2 is FQNEAQ (reference sequence). There are 17 residues in the CDR3. V lost 2 bases and J lost 3; bases outside the gene matches: 5. The full variable domain, in which reference TRBV7-9 and TRBJ1-4 provide the parts outside the CDR3, is DTGVSQNPRHKITKRGQNVTFRCDPISEHNRLYWYRQTLGQGPEFLTYFQNEAQLEKSRLLSDRFSAERPKGSFSTLEIQRTEQGDSAMYLCASSLLGTGGANEKLFFGSGTQLSVL.

This chain joins TRBV19 and TRBJ2-6, with 10 bases identical to TRBD1. Germline-derived CDR1 and CDR2 are LNHDA and SQIVND (reference sequence). The ends lost 7 bases at V and 0 bases at J; junction bases unmatched: 6. The CDR3 sequence is 17 residues long. CDR3 amino acids: CASMRDRGYSGANVLTF. The CDR3 coding sequence is TGTGCCAGTATGAGGGACAGGGGCTACTCTGGGGCCAACGTCCTGACTTTC.

For the CDR3, the DNA is TGCGCCAGCAGCTTGTTAGCGGGAGTAAACACCGGGGAGCTGTTTTTT. Its translation is CASSLLAGVNTGELFF. V is TRBV5-1 and J is TRBJ2-2; 9 bases map to TRBD2. Germline-derived CDR1 and CDR2 are SGHRS and YFSETQ. CDR3 length equals 16 residues. V shed 1 base and J 2 bases; nucleotides not matched to a gene: 3.

The genes are TRBV5-1 and TRBJ2-5; 11 nucleotides agree with TRBD2. This CDR3 comprises 16 residues. The junction had 12 bases not matched to a gene; V was cut back by 6 bases and J by 5 bases. Germline V gives CDR1 SGHRS, CDR2 YFSETQ. The CDR3 loop reads CASTTGTSGSRETQYF. The CDR3, as DNA: TGCGCCAGCACCACTGGGACTAGCGGTTCTCGGGAGACCCAGTACTTC.

This clone came up a few times. V is TRBV9 and J is TRBJ1-2; no definite D call. The germline V gene has CDR1 SGDLS and CDR2 YYNGEE. V was trimmed by 4 bases and J by 5 bases, leaving 12 bases between them. CDR3 size: 13 residues. CDR3 sequence: CASSPPTGYGYTF. CDR3 nucleotide sequence: TGTGCCAGCAGCCCCCCTACGGGGTATGGCTACACCTTC.

This clone was counted between two and nine times. CDR3 sequence: CSVAPSGGPDTQYF. The DNA of the CDR3 is TGCAGCGTCGCCCCTAGCGGGGGTCCAGATACGCAGTATTTT. The chain combines TRBV29-1 with TRBJ2-3, with 10 nucleotides matching TRBD2. CDR3 length: 14 residues. Germline-derived CDR1 and CDR2 are SQVTM and ANQGSEA. The V segment lost 6 bases and the J segment 4 bases; nucleotides outside the gene matches: 7.

There are a few counts of this clone. The chain combines TRBV15 with TRBJ1-2, with TRBD1 matching 7 bases. The CDR3 has 16 amino acids. With V trimmed by 5 bases and J by 0 bases, 9 bases remained unmatched. The germline V gene has CDR1 LNHNV and CDR2 YYDKDF (reference sequence). The CDR3 bases are TGTGCCACCAGCCCTCCCCCCGACAGGGCTAACTATGGCTACACCTTC. Its translation: CATSPPPDRANYGYTF. Full variable domain (remainder filled in from reference TRBV15 and TRBJ1-2): DAMVIQNPRYQVTQFGKPVTLSCSQTLNHNVMYWYQQKSSQAPKLLFHYYDKDFNNEADTPDNFQSRRPNTSFCFLDIRSPGLGDTAMYLCATSPPPDRANYGYTFGSGTRLTVV.

The chain recombines TRBV7-6 with TRBJ1-3, with D hard to call. Germline CDR1 SGHVS, CDR2 FNYEAQ. V was cut by 0 bases and J by 0 bases, with 12 bases left in between. The CDR3 contains 17 residues. CDR3 DNA sequence: TGTGCCAGCAGCTTAGCCTTTGTGGGGAGCTCTGGAAACACCATATATTTT. Translating gives CASSLAFVGSSGNTIYF.

This clone occurred a few times. The chain is built from TRBV4-1 and TRBJ2-7, with D perhaps TRBD1 (7 bases). V dropped 1 base and J dropped 4 bases, with 17 bases sitting between them. The CDR3 runs 16 residues. CDR1 is MGHRA, CDR2 YSYEKL, per germline. As DNA, the CDR3 is TGCGCCAGCAGCCAAGCTAGAGCAGGGGGGAAGTACGAGCAGTACTTC. Translation gives CASSQARAGGKYEQYF.

The rearrangement links TRBV18 to TRBJ1-2; TRBD1 agrees at 9 bases. Trimming at V came to 3 bases and at J to 4 bases, leaving 6 bases not matched to a gene. Germline lookup yields CDR1 KGHSH and CDR2 LQKENI. This CDR3 comprises 15 residues. This CDR3 reads CASSPGTGSIYGYTF. CDR3 DNA: TGTGCCAGCTCACCCGGGACAGGGTCAATCTATGGCTACACCTTC.